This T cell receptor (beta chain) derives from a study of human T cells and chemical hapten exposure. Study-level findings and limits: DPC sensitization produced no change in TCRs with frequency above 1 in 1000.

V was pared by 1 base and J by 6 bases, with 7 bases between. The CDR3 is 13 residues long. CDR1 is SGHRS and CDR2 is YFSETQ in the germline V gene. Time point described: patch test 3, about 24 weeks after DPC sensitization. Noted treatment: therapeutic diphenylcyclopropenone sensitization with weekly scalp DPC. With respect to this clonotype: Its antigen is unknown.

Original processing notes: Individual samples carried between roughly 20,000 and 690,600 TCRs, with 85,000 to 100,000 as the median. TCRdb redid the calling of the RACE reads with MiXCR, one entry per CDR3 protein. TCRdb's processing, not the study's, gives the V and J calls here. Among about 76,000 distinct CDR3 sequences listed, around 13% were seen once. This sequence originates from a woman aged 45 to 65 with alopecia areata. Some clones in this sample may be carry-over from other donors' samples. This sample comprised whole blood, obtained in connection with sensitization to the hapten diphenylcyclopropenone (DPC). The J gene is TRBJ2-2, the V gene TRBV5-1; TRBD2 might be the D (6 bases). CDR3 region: CASSLSGAGELFF. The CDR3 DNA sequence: TGCGCCAGCAGCTTGTCGGGGGCCGGGGAGCTGTTTTTT. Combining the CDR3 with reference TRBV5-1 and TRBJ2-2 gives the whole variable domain KAGVTQTPRYLIKTRGQQVTLSCSPISGHRSVSWYQQTPGQGLQFLFEYFSETQRNKGNFPGRFSGRQFSNSRSEMNVSTLELGDSALYLCASSLSGAGELFFGEGSRLTVL.